Sequencing of this T cell receptor beta chain was carried out in a study of blood T cell repertoires in COVID-19. J lost 10 bases, V lost 0 bases, and 7 bases had no gene match. The CDR3 is 16 residues long. Germline V gene sequence: CDR1 LGHDT, CDR2 YNNKEL (reference sequence). Here immunoSEQ multiplex PCR was the method, and the copy in TCRdb shows in-frame clones only, minus some. Found here are 70,000 or so clones, around 90% of them singletons; the top ten hold about a tenth. The clonotype comes from a woman aged 18-29 years with acute or convalescent COVID-19. Sequencing was performed on peripheral blood. The chain uses TRBV3-1 (or the pseudogene TRBV3-2) and TRBJ2-1, with TRBD2 identical over 12 bases. CDR3 DNA: TGTGCCAGCAGCCAAGATTACGCTAGCGGGGGGGCCGAGCAGTTCTTC. This encodes CASSQDYASGGAEQFF.